This T cell receptor beta chain comes out of a study of CD8 T cells in ankylosing spondylitis. It was by quantitative 5'-RACE with molecular barcodes that TCR beta libraries were made. TCRdb used MiXCR to reprocess the 5' RACE reads, holding one entry per CDR3 protein. The data hold about 540,000 distinct CDR3 sequences, with over 9.5% observed a single time. General observations from the study: Prior work had noted some motif variants in reactive arthritis blood and synovial fluid. Reportedly, significant enrichment of disease-linked clones occurred in matched ankylosing spondylitis synovial fluid. Disease-associated clonotypes exhibited CD8+ identity and were relatively infrequent in peripheral blood. Seemingly characteristic of ankylosing spondylitis blood was a TCR beta motif consisting of under ten highly homologous variants.

In the case of this clonotype: Its matching antigen is unknown.

The CDR3 runs to 15 residues. V was trimmed by 4 bases and J by 2 bases, leaving 16 bases between them. Germline V CDR1 and CDR2: SGHKS, YYEKEE (reference sequence). Sample: blood, either unsorted or a sorted T cell fraction (not recorded which). This receptor was identified in a male donor with ankylosing spondylitis. This sequence joins TRBV5-5 and TRBJ2-7; tentatively, D is TRBD1 (6 bases). CDR3 residues: CASSASTGSAYEQYF. The CDR3 nucleotides are TGTGCCAGCAGCGCAAGTACAGGGTCGGCCTACGAGCAGTACTTC.